This TCR beta chain was captured by sequencing in a study of regulatory T cells in long-lasting Graves disease. This clonotype was seen ten or more times. Its antigen is still unknown. The germline V gene has CDR1 SNHLY and CDR2 FYNNEI. The CDR3 totals 13 residues. Study-level results: It was possible that the small sample size reduced accuracy. The study found TRBV28, TRBJ1-2 and TRBJ2-5 favored in persistent disease.

With iRepertoire HTBI primers and Arm-PCR of CDR3 regions, TCR beta libraries were built. TCRdb used MiXCR to reprocess the multiplex PCR reads, holding one entry per CDR3 protein. The profile shows about 540,000 distinct CDR3 sequences, roughly 13% of them singletons. Time point specified: newly diagnosed GD, antithyroid drugs for less than 3 months. PBMCs provided the RNA from which the TCR library was made. The sample was also linked to a second study, of T cells in Graves' hyperthyroidism and ophthalmopathy. That study adds: Ophthalmopathy cases were set apart from stable hyperthyroidism by a 13 V-J model.

This TCR came from a man aged 25 to 45 with Graves disease. Specimen: peripheral blood mononuclear cells (PBMCs), collected at new diagnosis, from a patient treated with antithyroid drugs. This rearrangement joins TRBV2 to TRBJ1-1; possible D gene TRBD1, 6 bases. CDR3 DNA: TGTGCTCGAGAGGGGGTGGGAGACACTGAAGCTTTCTTT. Its protein is CAREGVGDTEAFF.